This T cell receptor (beta chain) was profiled in a study of T-cell reconstitution after alpha-beta-depleted transplantation in children. Study conclusions and caveats: Several hundred graft clones that had expanded were reportedly the source of alpha-beta T cells about two months after transplant. Hyperexpanded clones declined; after one year, newly produced T cells mostly supplied diversity.

Comments on this clonotype: Its antigen is undetermined.

Construction of the TCRbeta library involved unique molecular identifiers. TCRdb recomputed calls from the PCR reads with MiXCR, one row per CDR3 protein. This table has 250,000 to 350,000 distinct CDR3 sequences, approximately 20% appearing once. The sequence came from a male patient younger than 18 who had a stem cell transplant for acute lymphoblastic leukemia, so the T cells may come from the graft donor. Sequenced here: PBMCs, mostly from graft donor cells, sampled 180 days after TCRalphabeta/CD19-depleted stem cell transplant.

DNA for the CDR3: TGTGCCAGCAGCTTATTCTTGGGGTGGGGCTACACCTTC. Translation gives CASSLFLGWGYTF. The rearrangement uses TRBV7-2 and TRBJ1-2, with D unresolved. CDR1 SGHTA and CDR2 FQGNSA come from the germline V gene. The V and J ends lost 2 bases and 8 bases respectively, with 12 bases between them. The CDR3 length is 13 residues.